This T cell receptor (beta chain) came from a study of blood T cell repertoires in COVID-19. Looked up from germline, CDR1 is SNHLY and CDR2 is FYNNEI. The CDR3 is made up of 15 amino acids. The trim removed 9 bases at V and 7 bases at J, leaving 16 bases unmatched. The age range of participants was 18 to 89 years, with residence in approximately 25 US areas. Per the original data handling: Researchers report that nucleated cell counts were estimated from reference gene primer amplification. Clones were read by immunoSEQ multiplex PCR, and TCRdb kept only the in-frame ones, dropping some. The V and J calls and clone size come from that table; D and trimming were worked out from the DNA. The sample carries around 420,000 clones, around 90% recorded once.

This TCR came from a woman between 40 and 50 years old with acute COVID-19. This sequence joins TRBV2 and TRBJ1-1, with 8 positions matching TRBD1. The sample taken for sequencing was PBMCs or T cells enriched from blood (not recorded which). The CDR3 DNA reads TGTGCCAGTGGAGGAGCAGGGGGCACGTATGTTGAAGCTTTCTTT. It is translated as CASGGAGGTYVEAFF.